This T cell receptor beta chain was captured in a study of T cells in Graves' hyperthyroidism and ophthalmopathy. V lost 0 bases, J lost 2 bases, and 7 bases lay in between. The CDR3 extends over 13 amino acids. The germline V gene encodes CDR1 DFQATT and CDR2 SNEGSKA (reference sequence). Whole-study findings and limits: Stable hyperthyroidism was separated from ophthalmopathy by a model based on 13 V-J features. Within blood appeared most thyroid clonotypes that had expanded above 0.001. Ophthalmopathy was identified by the model a median about seven months ahead of onset.

RNA transcripts served as the template for amplifying TCR beta CDR3 regions. First-round RT-PCR targeting the TCR CDR3 was performed with the HTBI primer set. TCRdb re-called the multiplex PCR reads through MiXCR, storing one row per CDR3 protein. Of 600,000 to 700,000 distinct CDR3 sequences in the sample, just under 45% were seen once. On this clonotype itself: Its specificity is not known.

The diagnoses drew upon clinical symptoms, serum thyroxine and TRAb, thyroid ultrasound and orbital computed tomography. The chain links TRBV20-1 to TRBJ1-2; D unclear. This clonotype was obtained from an adult man with Graves' disease, either hyperthyroidism or ophthalmopathy (not recorded which). The material sequenced was peripheral blood or thyroid tissue (not recorded which). The CDR3 DNA reads as TGCAGTGCTAGAGAAGGGCAGAACTATGGCTACACCTTC. Encoded protein: CSAREGQNYGYTF.